The present entry profiles one T cell receptor (beta chain) with its context. The data were obtained in a study of OX40 agonist ivuxolimab in advanced cancers. Per germline, CDR1 PRHDT and CDR2 FYEKMQ (reference sequence). The CDR3 length is 14 residues. The V gene end was trimmed by 1 base and the J gene end by 2 bases; junction bases not matched to a gene: 2. Here immunoSEQ multiplex PCR was the method, and the copy in TCRdb shows in-frame clones only, minus some. The profile shows 17,000 or so clones, less than 90% of them singletons. The sequence came from an adult with an advanced solid tumor such as melanoma, head and neck, liver or kidney cancer. Sequencing was performed on CD4+ or CD8+ T cells sorted from blood, taken in a trial of the OX40 agonist ivuxolimab. The chain recombines TRBV13 with TRBJ2-7; 7 nucleotides align to TRBD2. DNA for the CDR3: TGTGCCAGCAGCTTAGCGGGACTACCCTACGAGCAGTACTTC. This sequence encodes CASSLAGLPYEQYF.